The clone carrying this TCR beta chain has a handful of counts. Antigen: not known. Peripheral blood and lesional scalp punch biopsies came from alopecia areata patients. The data are from a study of CD8+ T cells in alopecia areata. Trimming cost V 10 bases and J 2 bases, with 21 bases left between them. The germline V gene encodes CDR1 SNHLY and CDR2 FYNNEI. The CDR3 runs to 15 residues. Reverse transcribed after extraction, RNA yielded cDNA as the sequencing template. Sequencing was performed with immunoSEQ multiplex PCR; in TCRdb, only in-frame clones are kept and a portion is missing. The sample lists about 120,000 clones; less than 50% were seen once. Study results and limitations: Compared with mice, patients displayed less clear TCR sharing, possibly for HLA-related reasons.

This clonotype was obtained from a human donor with alopecia areata. The sequenced sample was NKG2D-low CD8+ T cells sorted from blood. The J gene is TRBJ2-7, the V gene TRBV2; a weak D match, TRBD1 (6 bases). The CDR3 DNA reads as TGTGCCATAAGGGTGGAAGGGGGAGTCCCCTACGAGCAGTACTTC. This gives the protein CAIRVEGGVPYEQYF.